This T cell receptor beta chain was identified in a study of blood T cell repertoires in COVID-19. In the original workflow: Reference gene primer amplification gave nucleated cell count estimates. The repertoire was sequenced with immunoSEQ multiplex PCR; TCRdb's copy has only in-frame clones and lacks some. The V and J calls and clone size were taken over from that table, and D and trimming were inferred from the DNA. The sample has about 340,000 clones; over 70% are singletons. V trimming: 4 bases; J trimming: 6 bases; junction bases outside the gene matches: 11. CDR1 and CDR2 (germline): SGHKS, YYEKEE (reference sequence). The CDR3 is made up of 15 amino acids.

This chain links TRBV5-5 with TRBJ1-1, with 8 bases matching TRBD1. The clonotype originates from a man aged 25-40 years with active or convalescent COVID-19. What was sequenced was peripheral blood. CDR3 protein: CASSRNRGEGPEAFF. The CDR3 nucleotides read TGTGCCAGCAGCAGAAACAGGGGGGAGGGCCCTGAAGCTTTCTTT. The entire variable domain, with the rest obtained from reference TRBV5-5 and TRBJ1-1, is as follows: DAGVTQSPTHLIKTRGQQVTLRCSPISGHKSVSWYQQVLGQGPQFIFQYYEKEERGRGNFPDRFSARQFPNYSSELNVNALLLGDSALYLCASSRNRGEGPEAFFGQGTRLTVV.